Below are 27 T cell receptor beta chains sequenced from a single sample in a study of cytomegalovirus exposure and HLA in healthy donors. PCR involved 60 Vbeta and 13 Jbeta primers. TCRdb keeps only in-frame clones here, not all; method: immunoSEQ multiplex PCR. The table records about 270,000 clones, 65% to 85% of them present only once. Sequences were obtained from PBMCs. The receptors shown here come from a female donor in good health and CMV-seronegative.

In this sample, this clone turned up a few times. The CDR3 region is CASPGAGGPTADTQYF. In DNA form, the CDR3 reads TGTGCCAGTCCAGGGGCGGGAGGGCCTACGGCAGATACGCAGTATTTT. V gene TRBV2 combines with J gene TRBJ2-3; 9 bases agree with TRBD2. V lost 9 bases and J lost 4; bases outside the gene matches: 14. The CDR3 loop spans 16 amino acids. Germline-derived CDR1 and CDR2 are SNHLY and FYNNEI.

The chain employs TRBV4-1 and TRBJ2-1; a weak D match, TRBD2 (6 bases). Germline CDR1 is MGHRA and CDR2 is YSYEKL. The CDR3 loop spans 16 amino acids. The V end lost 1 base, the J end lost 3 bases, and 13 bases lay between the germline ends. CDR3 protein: CASSQGRTGGYNEQFF. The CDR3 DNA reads TGCGCCAGCAGCCAAGGAAGAACCGGGGGCTACAATGAGCAGTTCTTC.

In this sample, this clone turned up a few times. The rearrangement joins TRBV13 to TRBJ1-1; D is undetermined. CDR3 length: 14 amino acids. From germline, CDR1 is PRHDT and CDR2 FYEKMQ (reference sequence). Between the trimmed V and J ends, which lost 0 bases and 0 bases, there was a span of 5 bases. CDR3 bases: TGTGCCAGCAGCTTAGGCCAGTTGAACACTGAAGCTTTCTTT. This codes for CASSLGQLNTEAFF.

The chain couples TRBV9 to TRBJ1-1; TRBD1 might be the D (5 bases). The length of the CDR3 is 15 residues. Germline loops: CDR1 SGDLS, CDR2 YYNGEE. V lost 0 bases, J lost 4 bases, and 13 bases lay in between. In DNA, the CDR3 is TGTGCCAGCAGCGTAGAGGGCAGGGATCCCACTGAAGCTTTCTTT. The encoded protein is CASSVEGRDPTEAFF.

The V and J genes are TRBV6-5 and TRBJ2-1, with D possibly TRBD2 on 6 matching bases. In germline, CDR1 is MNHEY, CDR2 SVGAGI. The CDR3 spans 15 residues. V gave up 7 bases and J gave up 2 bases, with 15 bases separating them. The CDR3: CASTHSGGTYNEQFF. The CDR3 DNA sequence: TGTGCCAGCACCCACTCGGGCGGGACCTACAATGAGCAGTTCTTC.

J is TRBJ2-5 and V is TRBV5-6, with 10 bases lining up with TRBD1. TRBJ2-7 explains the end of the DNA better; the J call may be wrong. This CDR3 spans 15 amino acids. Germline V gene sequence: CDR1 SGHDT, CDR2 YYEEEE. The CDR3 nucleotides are TGTGCCAGCAGCGTTGCTGGGACAGGGGCCTACGAGCAGTACTTC. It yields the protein CASSVAGTGAYEQYF.

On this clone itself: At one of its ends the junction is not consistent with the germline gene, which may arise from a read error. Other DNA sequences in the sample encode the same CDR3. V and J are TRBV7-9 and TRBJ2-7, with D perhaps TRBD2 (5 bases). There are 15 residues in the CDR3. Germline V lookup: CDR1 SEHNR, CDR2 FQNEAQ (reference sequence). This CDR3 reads CASSSLARTSYEQYF. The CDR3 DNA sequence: TGTGCCAGCAGCTCGTTAGCGCGGACCTCCTACGAGCAGTATTTC.

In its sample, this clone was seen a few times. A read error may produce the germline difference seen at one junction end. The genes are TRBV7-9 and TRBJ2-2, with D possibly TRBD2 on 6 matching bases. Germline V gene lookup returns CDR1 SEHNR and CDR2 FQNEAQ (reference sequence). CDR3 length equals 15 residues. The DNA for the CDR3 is TGTTCCAGCAGCTTAGGGCGGGGAACCACCGGGGAGCTGTTTTTT. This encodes CSSSLGRGTTGELFF.

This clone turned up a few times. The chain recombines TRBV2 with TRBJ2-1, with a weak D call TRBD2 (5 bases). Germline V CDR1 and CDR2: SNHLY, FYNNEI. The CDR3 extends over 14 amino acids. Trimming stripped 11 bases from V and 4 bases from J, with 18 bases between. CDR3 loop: CAQAETTSYNEQFF. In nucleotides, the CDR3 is TGTGCCCAAGCAGAGACTACATCATACAATGAGCAGTTCTTC.

The CDR3 DNA sequence: TGTGCCAGCAGGGAACTCCGGAACACCGGGGAGCTGTTTTTT. Translation: CASRELRNTGELFF. The rearrangement links TRBV2 to TRBJ2-2; the D is unclear. The V gene lost 6 bases and the J gene lost 1 base, with 9 bases spanning the gap. Germline CDR1 SNHLY, CDR2 FYNNEI. The length of the CDR3 is 14 residues.

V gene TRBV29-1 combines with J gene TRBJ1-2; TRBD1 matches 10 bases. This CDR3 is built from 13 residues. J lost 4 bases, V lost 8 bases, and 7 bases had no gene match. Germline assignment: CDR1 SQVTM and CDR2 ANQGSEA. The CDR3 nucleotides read TGCAGCTTCGGGACAGGGGTCGGCTATGGCTACACCTTC. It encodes CSFGTGVGYGYTF.

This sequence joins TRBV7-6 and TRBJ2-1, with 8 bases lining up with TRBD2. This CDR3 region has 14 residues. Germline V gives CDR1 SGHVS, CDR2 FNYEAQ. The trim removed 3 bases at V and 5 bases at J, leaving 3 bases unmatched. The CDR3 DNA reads TGTGCCAGCAGCTTTGGGACTAGGAACAATGAGCAGTTCTTC. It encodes CASSFGTRNNEQFF.

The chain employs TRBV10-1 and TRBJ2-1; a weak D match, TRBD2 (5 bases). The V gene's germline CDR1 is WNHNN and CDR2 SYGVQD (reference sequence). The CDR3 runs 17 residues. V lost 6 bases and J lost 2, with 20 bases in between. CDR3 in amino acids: CASSPTGFSYTYNEQFF. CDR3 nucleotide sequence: TGCGCCAGCAGCCCAACGGGGTTTTCGTATACCTACAATGAGCAGTTCTTC.

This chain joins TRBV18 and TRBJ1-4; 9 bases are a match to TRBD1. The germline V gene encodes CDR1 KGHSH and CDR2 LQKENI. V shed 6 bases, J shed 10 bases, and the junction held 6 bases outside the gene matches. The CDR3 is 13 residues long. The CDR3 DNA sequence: TGTGCCAGCTCCGGCGGGGGACAGGGAAAACTGTTTTTT. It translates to CASSGGGQGKLFF.

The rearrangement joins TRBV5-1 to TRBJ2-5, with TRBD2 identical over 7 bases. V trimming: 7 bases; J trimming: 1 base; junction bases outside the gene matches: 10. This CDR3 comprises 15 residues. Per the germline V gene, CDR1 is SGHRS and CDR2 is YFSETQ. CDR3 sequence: CASAQTSVVQETQYF. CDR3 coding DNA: TGCGCCAGCGCCCAAACTAGCGTGGTCCAAGAGACCCAGTACTTC.

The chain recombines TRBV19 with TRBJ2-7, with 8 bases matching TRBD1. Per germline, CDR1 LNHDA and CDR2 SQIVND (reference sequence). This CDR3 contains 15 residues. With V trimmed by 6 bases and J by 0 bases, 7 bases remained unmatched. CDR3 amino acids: CASSLETGVSYEQYF. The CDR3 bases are TGTGCCAGTAGCCTCGAGACAGGGGTCTCCTACGAGCAGTACTTC.

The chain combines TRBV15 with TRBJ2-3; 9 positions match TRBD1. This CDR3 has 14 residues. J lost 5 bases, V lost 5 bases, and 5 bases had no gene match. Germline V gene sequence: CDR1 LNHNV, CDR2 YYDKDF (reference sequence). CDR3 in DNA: TGTGCCACCAGCGGGGACAGGGAGGTAGATACGCAGTATTTT. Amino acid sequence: CATSGDREVDTQYF.

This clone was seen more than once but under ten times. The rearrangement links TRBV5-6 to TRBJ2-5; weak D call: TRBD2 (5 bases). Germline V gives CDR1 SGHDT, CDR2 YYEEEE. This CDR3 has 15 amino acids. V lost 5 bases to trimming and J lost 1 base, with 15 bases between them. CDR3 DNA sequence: TGTGCCAGCAGGGCACTCGGAGGTGGCCAAGAGACCCAGTACTTC. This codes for CASRALGGGQETQYF.

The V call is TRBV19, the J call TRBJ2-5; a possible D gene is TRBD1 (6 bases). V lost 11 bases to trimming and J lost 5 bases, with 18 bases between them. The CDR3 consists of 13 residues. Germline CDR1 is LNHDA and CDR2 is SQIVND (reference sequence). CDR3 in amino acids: CASSNGRGETQYF. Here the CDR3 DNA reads TGTGCCTCAAGTAATGGCAGGGGCGAGACCCAGTACTTC.

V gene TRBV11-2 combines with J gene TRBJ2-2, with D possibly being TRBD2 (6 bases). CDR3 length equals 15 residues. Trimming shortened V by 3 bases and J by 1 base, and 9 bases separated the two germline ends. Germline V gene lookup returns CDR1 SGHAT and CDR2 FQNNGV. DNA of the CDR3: TGTGCCAGCAGCTTCAGTAGCGGGAACACCGGGGAGCTGTTTTTT. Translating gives CASSFSSGNTGELFF.

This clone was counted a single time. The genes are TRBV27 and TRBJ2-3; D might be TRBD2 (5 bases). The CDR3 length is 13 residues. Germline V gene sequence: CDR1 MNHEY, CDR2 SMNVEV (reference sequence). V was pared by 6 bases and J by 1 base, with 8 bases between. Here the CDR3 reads CASSRDRTDTQYF. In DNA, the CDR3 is TGTGCCAGCAGCCGGGATCGCACAGATACGCAGTATTTT.

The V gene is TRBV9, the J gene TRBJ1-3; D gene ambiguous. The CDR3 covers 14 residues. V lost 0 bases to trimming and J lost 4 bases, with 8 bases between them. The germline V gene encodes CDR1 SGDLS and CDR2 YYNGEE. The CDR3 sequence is CASSVGVSGNTIYF. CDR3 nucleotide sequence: TGTGCCAGCAGCGTAGGTGTCTCCGGAAACACCATATATTTT.

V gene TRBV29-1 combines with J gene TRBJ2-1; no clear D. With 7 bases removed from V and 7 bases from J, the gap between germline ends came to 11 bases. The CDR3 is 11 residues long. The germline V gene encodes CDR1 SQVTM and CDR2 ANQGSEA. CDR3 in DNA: TGCAGCGCCTGGGTGCGGAATGAGCAGTTCTTC. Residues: CSAWVRNEQFF.

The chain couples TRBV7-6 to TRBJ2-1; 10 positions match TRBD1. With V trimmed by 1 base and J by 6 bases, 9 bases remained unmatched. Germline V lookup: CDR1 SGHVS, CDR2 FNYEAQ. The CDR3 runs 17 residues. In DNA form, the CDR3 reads TGTGCCAGCAGCTTAGGGGACAGGGGACAGGTGAGCAATGAGCAGTTCTTC. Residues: CASSLGDRGQVSNEQFF.

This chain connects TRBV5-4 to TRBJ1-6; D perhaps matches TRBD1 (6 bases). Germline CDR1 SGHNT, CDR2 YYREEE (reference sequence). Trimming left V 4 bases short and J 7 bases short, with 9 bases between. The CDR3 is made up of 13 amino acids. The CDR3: CASSPGENSPLHF. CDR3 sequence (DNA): TGTGCCAGCAGCCCAGGGGAGAATTCACCCCTCCACTTT.

CDR3: CASSQGPAGASYNEQFF. The CDR3 region has the DNA TGCGCCAGCAGCCAAGGCCCAGCGGGTGCCTCTTACAATGAGCAGTTCTTC. The genes are TRBV4-1 and TRBJ2-1, with a tentative D call TRBD2 (6 bases). Trimming cost V 1 base and J 4 bases, with 17 bases left between them. The CDR3 totals 17 residues. CDR1 is MGHRA, CDR2 YSYEKL, per germline.

Here the CDR3 reads CASSSLAGTGIGNTIYF. CDR3 bases: TGTGCCAGCAGCTCACTAGCCGGGACAGGGATTGGAAACACCATATATTTT. V gene TRBV5-6 combines with J gene TRBJ1-3; 9 positions match TRBD1. This CDR3 comprises 17 residues. After removal of 3 bases from V and 3 bases from J, the junction contained 10 bases not matched to a gene. Germline V gives CDR1 SGHDT, CDR2 YYEEEE.